These 28 T cell receptor beta chains were all obtained from the same sample, sequenced in a study of T-cell reconstitution after alpha-beta-depleted transplantation in children. The TCRbeta library was prepared with unique molecular identifiers. TCRdb re-called the PCR reads with MiXCR, one entry per CDR3 protein. Among more than 200,000 distinct CDR3 sequences listed, roughly a sixth were seen once. This material consisted of PBMCs, mostly from graft donor cells, taken 360 days after TCRalphabeta/CD19-depleted stem cell transplant. These receptors were collected from a male patient between 2 and 9 years old who had a stem cell transplant for acute lymphoblastic leukemia, so the T cells may come from the graft donor.

The rearrangement joins TRBV20-1 to TRBJ2-3; D not resolved. The CDR3 has 16 residues. Germline CDR1 and CDR2: DFQATT and SNEGSKA (reference sequence). V was pared by 6 bases and J by 6 bases, with 25 bases between. CDR3 protein: CSAPAVGLILWDTQYF. In DNA form, the CDR3 reads TGCAGTGCGCCCGCGGTAGGGCTTATCCTGTGGGATACGCAGTATTTT.

This clonotype was seen only a few times. The gene calls are TRBV2 and TRBJ2-3; TRBD1 matches at 9 bases. The J segment lost 3 bases and the V segment lost 8 bases, leaving 3 bases of the junction unmatched. The CDR3 runs 13 residues. CDR1 is SNHLY, CDR2 FYNNEI, per germline. CDR3 protein: CASRDRATDTQYF. CDR3 in DNA: TGTGCCAGCCGGGACAGGGCTACAGATACGCAGTATTTT.

This rearrangement joins TRBV28 to TRBJ1-2; possible D gene TRBD1, 6 bases. The V gene lost 7 bases and the J gene lost 4 bases, with 10 bases spanning the gap. The CDR3 runs to 12 residues. From germline, CDR1 is MDHEN and CDR2 SYDVKM. The CDR3 is CASTDRSYGYTF. The CDR3 DNA follows: TGTGCCAGCACGGACAGATCCTATGGCTACACCTTC.

This clonotype was detected a few times. J is TRBJ2-5 and V is TRBV7-8; 11 bases fit TRBD2. CDR1 is SGHVS, CDR2 FQNEAQ, per germline. V was pared by 4 bases and J by 2 bases, with 12 bases of the junction left unmatched. The CDR3 runs 18 residues. The CDR3 protein is CASSSKLAGGPLQETQYF. The CDR3 region has the DNA TGTGCCAGCAGCTCGAAGCTAGCGGGAGGTCCCTTACAAGAGACCCAGTACTTC.

V gene TRBV12-3 or TRBV12-4 combines with J gene TRBJ2-5; D is perhaps TRBD1 (6 bases). Trimming took 4 bases from V and 8 from J, leaving 11 bases between them. The CDR3 covers 12 residues. CDR3 nucleotides: TGTGCCAGCAGTTCCACAGGGCGCACCCAGTACTTC. Translation: CASSSTGRTQYF.

In the case of this clonotype: The conserved phenylalanine or tryptophan is not found at the CDR3 terminus, so this likely reflects a read error. V is TRBV18 and J is TRBJ1-5, with D unresolved. This CDR3 has 14 amino acids. Germline V lookup: CDR1 KGHSH, CDR2 LQKENI. V was cut by 1 base and J by 5 bases, with 9 bases left in between. The CDR3 region is CASSPRDTDQPQHC. DNA for the CDR3: TGTGCCAGCTCACCACGAGATACCGATCAGCCCCAGCATTGT.

The rearrangement uses TRBV13 and TRBJ2-1, with 12 bases fitting TRBD2. Germline V CDR1 and CDR2: PRHDT, FYEKMQ (reference sequence). V lost 11 bases to trimming and J lost 0 bases; unmatched junction nucleotides: 17. This CDR3 spans 19 amino acids. DNA of the CDR3: TGTGCCCTCTGTTTCACTAGCGGGGGGCTATTGAGCTCCTACAATGAGCAGTTCTTC. Amino acids: CALCFTSGGLLSSYNEQFF.

The V and J genes are TRBV7-4 and TRBJ2-3, with 10 bases fitting TRBD2. V shed 10 bases and J 6 bases; nucleotides not matched to a gene: 22. CDR1 and CDR2 (germline): SGHVT, SQSDAQ. CDR3 length: 18 amino acids. The CDR3 sequence: CAIRHRANSGGHQDTQYF. For the CDR3, the DNA is TGTGCCATCAGGCACCGCGCCAATAGCGGGGGGCATCAGGATACGCAGTATTTT.

The J gene is TRBJ2-1, the V gene TRBV6-2 or TRBV6-3; 8 positions agree with TRBD1. Looked up from germline, CDR1 is MNHEY and CDR2 is SVGEGT. V dropped 0 bases and J dropped 6; count of bases not matched to a gene: 7. The CDR3 is 16 amino acids. The CDR3 region is CASSYSSRGPLNEQFF. The CDR3 coding sequence is TGTGCCAGCAGTTACTCGAGCAGGGGGCCTCTCAATGAGCAGTTCTTC.

In regard to this clonotype: A much larger clone lies a single base off, so this may be a read error. The CDR3 does not end in the conserved phenylalanine or tryptophan, so this is likely a read error. V and J are TRBV24-1 and TRBJ2-7, with D unresolved. This CDR3 is built from 15 residues. Germline values: CDR1 KGHDR, CDR2 SFDVKD. V lost 10 bases to trimming and J lost 5 bases, with 23 bases between them. CDR3 sequence: CATAFSAHHPDEQYY. The CDR3 DNA follows: TGTGCCACTGCCTTTTCAGCGCATCACCCCGACGAGCAGTACTAC.

The chain is built from TRBV6-5 and TRBJ1-2, with 12 bases lining up with TRBD1. Germline values: CDR1 MNHEY, CDR2 SVGAGI. V lost 4 bases to trimming and J lost 4 bases; unmatched junction nucleotides: 13. The CDR3 sequence is 18 residues long. The DNA for the CDR3 is TGTGCCAGCAGTTGGGACCGGGACAGGGGGCGACTCGGCTATGGCTACACCTTC. This gives the protein CASSWDRDRGRLGYGYTF.

This clonotype has more than one count but fewer than ten. The chain couples TRBV5-1 to TRBJ2-3; D is uncertain. V was clipped by 0 bases and J by 1 base, with 9 bases between them. Germline loops: CDR1 SGHRS, CDR2 YFSETQ. This CDR3 region has 15 residues. CDR3: CASSLVGWGTDTQYF. The CDR3 nucleotides read TGCGCCAGCAGCTTGGTAGGGTGGGGCACAGATACGCAGTATTTT. The full variable domain, its missing parts supplied by reference TRBV5-1 and TRBJ2-3, is KAGVTQTPRYLIKTRGQQVTLSCSPISGHRSVSWYQQTPGQGLQFLFEYFSETQRNKGNFPGRFSGRQFSNSRSEMNVSTLELGDSALYLCASSLVGWGTDTQYFGPGTRLTVL.

The chain combines TRBV20-1 with TRBJ2-5; 8 positions match TRBD2. V dropped 0 bases and J dropped 2; count of bases not matched to a gene: 5. CDR1 DFQATT and CDR2 SNEGSKA come from the germline V gene (reference sequence). The CDR3 spans 15 residues. In DNA form, the CDR3 reads TGCAGTGCTAGAGAGGGTAGCGGGGCACAAGAGACCCAGTACTTC. Encoded protein: CSAREGSGAQETQYF.

The J gene is TRBJ1-5, the V gene TRBV28; D may be TRBD1 (5 bases). Germline values: CDR1 MDHEN, CDR2 SYDVKM. Trimming took off 7 bases at V and 2 bases at J, with 15 bases between the two ends. The CDR3 consists of 15 residues. The CDR3: CASKPGSAGNQPQHF. CDR3 bases: TGTGCCAGCAAGCCAGGGTCAGCTGGCAATCAGCCCCAGCATTTT.

This clonotype was detected only a few times. The CDR3 loop reads CASRGTGQEENTEAFF. The CDR3 DNA reads as TGTGCCAGCAGAGGGACAGGGCAGGAAGAGAACACTGAAGCTTTCTTT. This chain uses TRBV12-3 or TRBV12-4 with TRBJ1-1; 9 nucleotides align to TRBD1. The J segment lost 1 base and the V segment lost 6 bases, leaving 9 bases of the junction unmatched. This CDR3 is built from 16 residues.

This clonotype occurred many times. This chain links TRBV29-1 with TRBJ2-1; tentatively, D is TRBD2 (7 bases). The V end was cut by 7 bases, the J end by 0 bases, with 16 bases between. The CDR3 covers 15 residues. Germline lookup yields CDR1 SQVTM and CDR2 ANQGSEA. The CDR3 reads CSGGGVTSSYNEQFF. CDR3 DNA sequence: TGCAGCGGCGGGGGCGTGACTAGCTCCTACAATGAGCAGTTCTTC.

With regard to this clonotype: This may be a read error: a much more frequent sequence differs by one nucleotide. This chain joins TRBV7-9 and TRBJ2-7; possibly TRBD2 for D (6 bases). The CDR3 runs 14 residues. In germline, CDR1 is SEHNR, CDR2 FQNEAQ (reference sequence). The V end lost 5 bases, the J end lost 0 bases, and 11 bases lay between the germline ends. CDR3 residues: CASSPGLSSYEQYF. The CDR3 nucleotides are TGTGCCAGCAGCCCGGGACTGAGCTCCTACGAGCAGTACTTC.

This clonotype was detected only a few times. The V call is TRBV12-3 or TRBV12-4, the J call TRBJ2-1, with 11 bases matching TRBD2. This CDR3 comprises 16 residues. V was clipped by 5 bases and J by 7 bases; unmatched bases: 10. This CDR3 is CASSMGSGGAVNEQFF. Written as DNA, the CDR3 is TGTGCCAGCAGTATGGGTAGCGGGGGGGCCGTAAATGAGCAGTTCTTC.

The J gene is TRBJ2-4, the V gene TRBV7-2; 11 bases are shared with TRBD1. Trimming took 5 bases from V and 3 from J; bases not matched to a gene: 3. Germline V gene sequence: CDR1 SGHTA, CDR2 FQGNSA. The CDR3 is 15 amino acids. The CDR3 loop is CASSPGTGGKNIQYF. CDR3 coding DNA: TGTGCCAGCAGCCCGGGGACAGGGGGCAAAAACATTCAGTACTTC.

This CDR3 reads CASSSGTLTDTQYF. Written as DNA, the CDR3 is TGCGCCAGCAGCTCCGGGACACTCACAGATACGCAGTATTTT. The V and J genes are TRBV5-1 and TRBJ2-3; the D gene is possibly TRBD1 (6 bases). The CDR3 sequence is 14 residues long. V dropped 3 bases and J dropped 2 bases, with 10 bases sitting between them. From germline, CDR1 is SGHRS and CDR2 YFSETQ.

This clonotype was picked up a small number of times. The CDR3 loop is CASSYDLPGLAGGPADTQYF. The CDR3 DNA sequence: TGTGCCAGCAGTTACGATTTGCCGGGACTAGCGGGGGGGCCAGCAGATACGCAGTATTTT. The chain employs TRBV6-2 or TRBV6-3 and TRBJ2-3, with 16 bases aligning to TRBD2. This CDR3 spans 20 amino acids. Germline V lookup: CDR1 MNHEY, CDR2 SVGEGT. V lost 2 bases to trimming and J lost 4 bases; unmatched junction nucleotides: 12.

Only a few counts were recorded for this clonotype. V gene TRBV27 combines with J gene TRBJ1-5; D not resolved. Trimming stripped 8 bases from V and 5 bases from J, with 13 bases between. The CDR3 runs to 13 residues. Germline loops: CDR1 MNHEY, CDR2 SMNVEV (reference sequence). The CDR3 nucleotides are TGTGCCAGCTTCGTGGGAGGGTATCAGCCCCAGCATTTT. Its protein is CASFVGGYQPQHF.

In this sample, this clonotype turned up a few times. The rearrangement joins TRBV7-7 to TRBJ2-1, with 7 bases matching TRBD1. This CDR3 contains 13 residues. V shed 5 bases, J shed 7 bases, and the junction held 5 bases outside the gene matches. Germline assignment: CDR1 SSHAT and CDR2 FNYEAQ (reference sequence). CDR3 nucleotides: TGTGCCAGCAGCACAGGGGACGGGAATGAGCAGTTCTTC. Amino acids: CASSTGDGNEQFF.

The chain recombines TRBV4-3 with TRBJ2-1, with 7 bases aligning to TRBD2. With V trimmed by 4 bases and J by 4 bases, 16 bases remained unmatched. Germline-derived CDR1 and CDR2 are LGHNA and YSLEER. The CDR3 runs to 18 residues. The CDR3 reads CASSRAYWGSSGYNEQFF. The CDR3 DNA reads TGCGCCAGCAGCCGCGCGTATTGGGGGTCTAGCGGATACAATGAGCAGTTCTTC.

The chain carries TRBV28 and TRBJ2-7; 8 nucleotides match TRBD1. This CDR3 is built from 14 residues. The germline V gene has CDR1 MDHEN and CDR2 SYDVKM. The V gene end was trimmed by 6 bases and the J gene end by 6 bases; junction bases not matched to a gene: 10. This chain's CDR3 is CASRETGVRREQYF. CDR3 nucleotides: TGTGCCAGCAGGGAGACAGGGGTCCGACGCGAGCAGTACTTC.

At least ten counts were recorded for this clonotype. CDR3 in amino acids: CSVESRASTDTQYF. The CDR3 DNA reads TGCAGCGTTGAAAGTAGGGCTAGCACAGATACGCAGTATTTT. V and J are TRBV29-1 and TRBJ2-3; D is unresolved. From germline, CDR1 is SQVTM and CDR2 ANQGSEA. The CDR3 spans 14 residues. The V end lost 2 bases, the J end lost 0 bases, and 9 bases lay between the germline ends.

This clonotype was counted a few times. The V and J genes are TRBV28 and TRBJ2-7, with TRBD1 identical over 9 bases. After removal of 3 bases from V and 5 bases from J, the junction contained 8 bases not matched to a gene. Germline V CDR1 and CDR2: MDHEN, SYDVKM. The CDR3 is made up of 15 amino acids. CDR3 nucleotide sequence: TGTGCCAGCAGTTTTGGCGGGACAGGGTATGACGAGCAGTACTTC. Translated: CASSFGGTGYDEQYF.

V and J are TRBV7-9 and TRBJ2-1; tentatively, D is TRBD1 or TRBD2 (5 bases each). Per germline, CDR1 SEHNR and CDR2 FQNEAQ (reference sequence). The CDR3 spans 12 residues. Deletions cut 4 bases from V and 16 bases from J, with 17 bases between. In nucleotides, the CDR3 is TGTGCCAGCAGCTCCTCTGCCGGGACCCACTTCTTC. This gives the protein CASSSSAGTHFF.